The rows below give T cell receptor beta chains drawn from one sample of a study of long-term antiretroviral therapy in people with HIV. Method: immunoSEQ multiplex PCR; TCRdb's copy keeps in-frame clones and lacks some. The table shows several thousand clones, with 81% occurring only once. The sequences come from unsorted PBMCs, collected 2.5 to 2.6 years before starting antiretroviral therapy. All receptors come from a middle-aged man with HIV. CDR3s include the opening cysteine and the closing phenylalanine or tryptophan. D genes are given only for firm matches. The size of a clone is reported for some rows only, either as once, few or many, or as a class for expanded clones.

TRBJ1-1,TRBD1,TRBV5-1,NA,TGCGCCAGCAGCTTAGGGGCAGGGGGCAAGAACACTGAAGCTTTCTTT,CASSLGAGGKNTEAFF
TRBJ1-1,NA,TRBV19,NA,TGTGCCAGTAGTATCGTTGTGAACACTGAAGCTTTCTTT,CASSIVVNTEAFF
TRBJ2-7,TRBD2,TRBV5-1,NA,TGCGCCAGCAGCTTGGTCCCAGCGGGGAGCTCCTACGAGCAGTACTTC,CASSLVPAGSSYEQYF
TRBJ2-3,NA,TRBV28,NA,TGTGCCAGCAGCATGAAGGTTTTTACGCAGTATTTT,CASSMKVFTQYF
TRBJ1-3,NA,TRBV6-1,few,TGTGCCAGCAGTGAAGGGACTGGAAACACCATATATTTT,CASSEGTGNTIYF
TRBJ1-6,NA,TRBV27,NA,TGTGCCACCCATCGGGGGGGCAATAATTCACCCCTCCACTTT,CATHRGGNNSPLHF
TRBJ1-2,NA,TRBV30,few,TGTGCCTGGAGTGACAGGGACTATGGCTACACCTTC,CAWSDRDYGYTF
TRBJ1-5,NA,TRBV27,NA,TGTGCCAGCAGTTCAAAGGGGTTCGATCAGCCCCAGCATTTT,CASSSKGFDQPQHF
TRBJ1-3,NA,TRBV19,NA,TGTGCCAGTAGTATCCAGGAGGGGAACACCATATATTTT,CASSIQEGNTIYF
TRBJ1-1,NA,TRBV9,NA,TGTGCCAGCAGCGTAGTTGCGAACACTGAAGCTTTCTTT,CASSVVANTEAFF
TRBJ1-2,NA,TRBV6-5,NA,TGTGCCAGCAGTCCCCCGGAGCGGGCAGTCTATGGCTACACCTTC,CASSPPERAVYGYTF
TRBJ2-7,TRBD1,TRBV5-1,NA,TGCGCCAGCAGCTCCAGGGGGCTCGACGAGCAGTACTTC,CASSSRGLDEQYF
TRBJ2-3,TRBD2,TRBV27,NA,TGTGCCAGCTCCGGCGGGGGGGCCCTAGATACGCAGTATTTT,CASSGGGALDTQYF
TRBJ1-2,NA,TRBV29-1,NA,TGCAGCGGCTGGTGGGCAATGCATGGCTACACCTTC,CSGWWAMHGYTF
TRBJ1-5,NA,TRBV6-5,few,TGTGCCAGCAGTCCCGGACACAACAATCAGCCCCAGCATTTT,CASSPGHNNQPQHF
TRBJ2-1,NA,TRBV7-9,NA,TGTGCCAGCAGCCTTATAGGGCGCAGGTCCTACAATGAGCAGTTCTTC,CASSLIGRRSYNEQFF
TRBJ1-3,NA,TRBV4-1,NA,TGCGCCAGCAGCCAATCGGCAGTCTCTGGAAACACCATATATTTT,CASSQSAVSGNTIYF
TRBJ1-6,NA,TRBV4-3,once,TGCGCCAGCAGCCTAGACGGCTCTTCACCCCTCCACTTT,CASSLDGSSPLHF
TRBJ2-1,NA,TRBV9,NA,TGTGCCAGCAGCGTAGGGGGCCATGAGCAGTTCTTC,CASSVGGHEQFF
TRBJ2-5,TRBD2,TRBV5-6,once,TGTGCCAGCAGCACGCAACTAGCGGGGGGCCAAGAGACCCAGTACTTC,CASSTQLAGGQETQYF
TRBJ1-1,NA,TRBV6-1,NA,TGTGCCAGCATGCTGACCGCGAACACTGAAGCTTTCTTT,CASMLTANTEAFF
TRBJ2-1,NA,TRBV5-4,NA,TGTGCCAGCAGCTTGGAGGGATTGAGCTCCTACAATGAGCAGTTCTTC,CASSLEGLSSYNEQFF
TRBJ2-7,NA,TRBV14,NA,TGTGCCAGCAGCCAAGATGATACCTACGAGCAGTACTTC,CASSQDDTYEQYF
TRBJ1-2,TRBD1,TRBV9,NA,TGTGCCAGCAGCACAGACAGGGGGCTTGACTACACCTTC,CASSTDRGLDYTF
TRBJ1-1,NA,TRBV10-1,few,TGCGCCAGCAGCCTGGGACCGATGGATGAAGCTTTCTTT,CASSLGPMDEAFF
TRBJ1-2,TRBD1,TRBV9,once,TGTGCCAGCAGCGTAGGGGACAGCAACTATGGCTACACCTTC,CASSVGDSNYGYTF
TRBJ2-7,NA,TRBV2,NA,TGTGCCAGCAGTGAATACAGGAGCTCCTACGAGCAGTACTTC,CASSEYRSSYEQYF
TRBJ2-3,TRBD2,TRBV27,once,TGTGCCAGCAGTCGCCTAGCGGGGGGGGGCACAGATACGCAGTATTTT,CASSRLAGGGTDTQYF
TRBJ2-2,TRBD2,TRBV30,NA,TGTGCCTGGAGAGGGGATAGCGGGGTATTGAACACCGGGGAGCTGTTTTTT,CAWRGDSGVLNTGELFF
TRBJ1-1,NA,TRBV5-6,NA,TGTGCCAGCAGCGGGGGACGCATAAGCACTGAAGCTTTCTTT,CASSGGRISTEAFF
TRBJ1-2,NA,TRBV28,medium-sized,TGTGCCAGCAGTTCGGGAGAGGGGGTTTTCTATGGCTACACCTTC,CASSSGEGVFYGYTF
TRBJ1-6,TRBD1,TRBV6-1,NA,TGTGCCAGCAGGGAATGGGGACAGGGCACTTCACCCCTCCACTTT,CASREWGQGTSPLHF
TRBJ2-2,NA,TRBV9,NA,TGTGCCAGCAGCGAGGGAACGAACACCGGGGAGCTGTTTTTT,CASSEGTNTGELFF
TRBJ2-3,NA,TRBV4-1,NA,TGCGCCAGCAGCCAAGCACGCACAGATACGCAGTATTTT,CASSQARTDTQYF